The 28 T cell receptor beta chains presented below share a single source sample, sequenced in a study of T cell repertoires in cytomegalovirus infection (dated by TCRdb to about 2019). No cognate antigen is known for these TCRs. The instrument was an Illumina HiSeq 1500. Using fastp trimming at Q25 and MiXCR clonotype assembly, TCRdb reanalyzed the public sequencing data and kept in-frame beta chains. Each record represents a unique CDR3 protein, reported with the most common genes and DNA among its rows. This sample lists about 340,000 distinct CDR3 sequences; 25% to 30% were detected once. 15% to 20% of the sample is held by the ten biggest clonotypes. The treatment or condition label, read with the paper, signifies: in vitro stimulation with specific CMV peptide epitopes to enrich CMV-specific T cells. The material was cultured PBMCs, obtained from culture after CMV antigen stimulation. These receptors were obtained from a human donor in good health (CMV status not recorded). Some clones in this sample may be carry-over from other donors' samples.

In this sample, this clonotype turned up many times. The gene calls are TRBV7-9 and TRBJ2-3, with a tentative D call TRBD2 (6 bases). Per the germline V gene, CDR1 is SEHNR and CDR2 is FQNEAQ (reference sequence). The CDR3 consists of 15 residues. Trimming cost V 5 bases and J 6 bases, with 18 bases left between them. The CDR3 sequence: CASSMLRRAGDTQYF. For the CDR3, the DNA is TGTGCCAGCAGCATGCTCCGGAGGGCGGGGGATACGCAGTATTTT. Full variable domain (missing parts from reference TRBV7-9 and TRBJ2-3): DTGVSQNPRHKITKRGQNVTFRCDPISEHNRLYWYRQTLGQGPEFLTYFQNEAQLEKSRLLSDRFSAERPKGSFSTLEIQRTEQGDSAMYLCASSMLRRAGDTQYFGPGTRLTVL.

This clonotype is a singleton in its sample. The rearrangement joins TRBV27 to TRBJ1-2; 7 bases align to TRBD1. This CDR3 region has 15 residues. Germline V CDR1 and CDR2: MNHEY, SMNVEV (reference sequence). Unmatched junction bases numbered 10, after V lost 3 bases and J lost 6 bases. CDR3 residues: CASSFSSTGMNGYTF. CDR3 coding DNA: TGTGCCAGCAGTTTTTCGTCGACAGGGATGAATGGCTACACCTTC.

CDR3 loop: CASSSTREGNTIYF. CDR3 in DNA: TGTGCCAGCAGCTCAACACGAGAGGGAAACACCATATATTTT. The V and J genes are TRBV11-2 and TRBJ1-3; D is ambiguous. V was shortened by 4 bases and J by 4 bases, with 11 bases between the two germline ends. Germline lookup yields CDR1 SGHAT and CDR2 FQNNGV. CDR3 length equals 14 residues.

The sample holds many counts of this clonotype. The chain carries TRBV12-3 or TRBV12-4 and TRBJ1-5; D call uncertain. The V end lost 2 bases, the J end lost 3 bases, and 11 bases lay between the germline ends. The CDR3 has 15 residues. The CDR3 here is CASSLSAGDNQPQHF. CDR3 nucleotide sequence: TGTGCCAGCAGTTTATCCGCAGGCGACAATCAGCCCCAGCATTTT.

This chain's CDR3 is CASSPQGQSTDTQYF. CDR3 sequence (DNA): TGTGCCAGCAGCCCGCAGGGGCAAAGCACAGATACGCAGTATTTT. V usage is TRBV11-2 and J usage is TRBJ2-3, with TRBD1 as a possible D gene (6 bases). The CDR3 extends over 15 amino acids. Trimming took 5 bases from V and 0 from J, leaving 12 bases between them. Looked up from germline, CDR1 is SGHAT and CDR2 is FQNNGV. The whole variable domain, remainder taken from reference TRBV11-2 and TRBJ2-3, is EAGVAQSPRYKIIEKRQSVAFWCNPISGHATLYWYQQILGQGPKLLIQFQNNGVVDDSQLPKDRFSAERLKGVDSTLKIQPAKLEDSAVYLCASSPQGQSTDTQYFGPGTRLTVL.

The chain uses TRBV7-6 and TRBJ1-1, with a possible D match to TRBD1 (6 bases). This CDR3 comprises 18 residues. CDR1 is SGHVS and CDR2 is FNYEAQ in the germline V gene. V lost 2 bases and J 7 bases, leaving 26 bases between the germline ends. The CDR3 DNA is TGTGCCAGCAGCTTATTAGGTAGAATTCGGGGGAGACAGGATGAAGCTTTCTTT. This sequence encodes CASSLLGRIRGRQDEAFF.

V and J are TRBV3-1 and TRBJ2-1; a weak D match, TRBD1 (5 bases). The CDR3 totals 13 residues. Germline V gene data show CDR1 as LGHDT and CDR2 as YNNKEL (reference sequence). Trimming pared 4 bases from V and 6 bases from J, leaving 10 bases between. The CDR3 sequence: CASSPTDSNEQFF. CDR3 sequence (DNA): TGTGCCAGCAGCCCTACTGACAGCAATGAGCAGTTCTTC.

V gene TRBV5-1 combines with J gene TRBJ1-4; D is unresolved. This CDR3 region has 15 residues. Germline V gene data show CDR1 as SGHRS and CDR2 as YFSETQ. The ends were cut back, 0 bases at V and 8 bases at J, with 14 bases in the middle. CDR3 DNA: TGCGCCAGCAGCTTGGAGTGGGGAGGGTACGAAAAACTGTTTTTT. Protein sequence: CASSLEWGGYEKLFF.

This clonotype was seen more than once but under ten times. The rearrangement links TRBV5-6 to TRBJ1-2; TRBD1 matches at 10 bases. The CDR3 is 16 amino acids. Trimming at V came to 5 bases and at J to 4 bases, leaving 11 bases not matched to a gene. Germline CDR1 SGHDT, CDR2 YYEEEE. The CDR3: CASSPGGTGDFYGYTF. The CDR3 DNA sequence: TGTGCCAGCAGTCCGGGGGGGACAGGGGATTTCTATGGCTACACCTTC.

Only a few counts were recorded for this clonotype. The chain combines TRBV15 with TRBJ2-2, with D hard to call. Looked up from germline, CDR1 is LNHNV and CDR2 is YYDKDF (reference sequence). V shed 0 bases and J shed 1 base, with 9 bases lying between them. The CDR3 has 16 amino acids. CDR3 protein: CATSRDYTLNTGELFF. The CDR3 DNA reads TGTGCCACCAGCAGAGATTACACCCTGAACACCGGGGAGCTGTTTTTT. Together with reference TRBV15 and TRBJ2-2, the CDR3 gives the full variable domain: DAMVIQNPRYQVTQFGKPVTLSCSQTLNHNVMYWYQQKSSQAPKLLFHYYDKDFNNEADTPDNFQSRRPNTSFCFLDIRSPGLGDTAMYLCATSRDYTLNTGELFFGEGSRLTVL.

This clonotype was detected only once. V gene TRBV12-3 or TRBV12-4 combines with J gene TRBJ1-3; possibly TRBD1 for D (6 bases). V was cut by 5 bases and J by 0 bases, with 11 bases left in between. The CDR3 has 15 residues. CDR3 sequence (DNA): TGTGCCAGCAGTACAACAGGGAGCTCTGGAAACACCATATATTTT. This encodes CASSTTGSSGNTIYF.

Concerning this clonotype: Since no conserved phenylalanine or tryptophan closes the CDR3, a read error is the likely cause. This chain links TRBV19 with TRBJ2-7; the D gene is possibly TRBD2 (5 bases). The CDR3 totals 12 residues. CDR1 is LNHDA and CDR2 is SQIVND in the germline V gene (reference sequence). CDR3 amino acids: CASSGSRGEQYL. The CDR3 DNA reads as TGCGCCAGTAGTGGCAGTAGAGGGGAGCAGTACCTC.

The sample holds many counts of this clonotype. The chain joins TRBV7-3 to TRBJ2-5; D call uncertain. CDR1 and CDR2 from the germline V gene are SGHTA and FQGTGA. The CDR3 covers 13 residues. V gave up 0 bases and J gave up 4 bases, with 6 bases separating them. CDR3 bases: TGTGCCAGCAGCTTAACTAGAGGAGAGACCCAGTACTTC. It is translated as CASSLTRGETQYF.

Only a few counts were recorded for this clonotype. The chain couples TRBV7-6 to TRBJ2-5; 10 bases align to TRBD2. V gave up 5 bases and J gave up 4 bases; unmatched junction bases: 7. The germline CDR1 and CDR2 sequences are SGHVS and FNYEAQ. The CDR3 contains 15 residues. The CDR3 DNA reads TGTGCCAGCAGCCGGCTTAGCGGGGGGCGAGAGACCCAGTACTTC. This gives the protein CASSRLSGGRETQYF.

This chain uses TRBV29-1 with TRBJ2-7; 9 nucleotides align to TRBD1. This CDR3 region has 15 residues. The J segment lost 1 base and the V segment lost 6 bases, leaving 10 bases of the junction unmatched. Looked up from germline, CDR1 is SQVTM and CDR2 is ANQGSEA. Here the CDR3 DNA reads TGCAGCGTCTCCTACCGGGACAGGGCTTCCTACGAGCAGTACTTC. This gives the protein CSVSYRDRASYEQYF.

This clonotype was seen more than once but under ten times. This sequence joins TRBV7-9 and TRBJ2-5; D is undetermined. CDR3 size: 17 residues. The germline CDR1 and CDR2 sequences are SEHNR and FQNEAQ (reference sequence). The V end was cut by 3 bases, the J end by 3 bases, with 20 bases between. CDR3 loop: CASSLMLGIGSEETQYF. The DNA for the CDR3 is TGTGCCAGCAGCTTGATGTTAGGGATCGGGTCGGAAGAGACCCAGTACTTC.

This chain uses TRBV6-2 or TRBV6-3 with TRBJ2-1, with 7 positions matching TRBD2. This CDR3 spans 14 amino acids. Germline V gene data show CDR1 as MNHEY and CDR2 as SVGEGT. V trimming: 6 bases; J trimming: 6 bases; junction bases outside the gene matches: 8. CDR3 sequence reads: CASSYGLGGNEQFF. CDR3 sequence (DNA): TGTGCCAGCAGCTATGGACTAGGTGGCAATGAGCAGTTCTTC.

Concerning this clonotype: A much larger clone is a single base away; this may be a read error. The chain couples TRBV12-3 or TRBV12-4 to TRBJ1-5; D gene unclear. The V end lost 5 bases, the J end lost 0 bases, and 2 bases lay between the germline ends. The CDR3 contains 12 residues. CDR3 in amino acids: CASSPSNQPQHF. The CDR3, as DNA: TGTGCCAGCAGTCCTAGCAATCAGCCCCAGCATTTT.

The sample holds a few counts of this clonotype. The chain has TRBV20-1 and TRBJ2-7, with 8 bases fitting TRBD2. The CDR3 covers 16 residues. Germline V gene lookup returns CDR1 DFQATT and CDR2 SNEGSKA (reference sequence). J was trimmed by 3 bases and V by 6 bases; bases with no gene match: 16. The CDR3 region is CSAKGGKAGVRYEQYF. Here the CDR3 DNA reads TGCAGTGCAAAGGGGGGAAAAGCGGGAGTACGCTACGAGCAGTACTTC.

Of note for this clonotype: The final CDR3 position lacks the conserved phenylalanine or tryptophan, pointing to a likely read error. The chain has TRBV25-1 and TRBJ2-3; weak D call: TRBD2 (6 bases). Germline V lookup: CDR1 MGHDK, CDR2 SYGVNS. V was trimmed by 7 bases and J by 2 bases, leaving 10 bases between them. The CDR3 runs to 13 residues. The CDR3 nucleotides are TGTGCCAGCAAAGGCGGGAACACAGATACGCAGTATCTT. Its translation: CASKGGNTDTQYL.

The rearrangement joins TRBV15 to TRBJ1-5; possibly TRBD1 for D (5 bases). CDR1 is LNHNV, CDR2 YYDKDF, per germline (reference sequence). The V and J ends lost 1 base and 2 bases respectively, with 18 bases between them. The length of the CDR3 is 18 residues. In DNA, the CDR3 is TGTGCCACCAGCAGAGTGAGTTGGGCAGGGCCGGGCAATCAGCCCCAGCATTTT. Its protein is CATSRVSWAGPGNQPQHF.

The gene calls are TRBV19 and TRBJ1-5; D is ambiguous. Germline CDR1 LNHDA, CDR2 SQIVND (reference sequence). The CDR3 has 15 residues. V lost 4 bases, J lost 5 bases, and 15 bases lay in between. The CDR3 DNA reads TGTGCCAGTAGTAACCGGGGTAGAGGAGATCAGCCCCAGCATTTT. This gives the protein CASSNRGRGDQPQHF.

This sequence joins TRBV19 and TRBJ1-4; D may be TRBD1 (5 bases). The CDR3 length is 13 residues. Germline lookup yields CDR1 LNHDA and CDR2 SQIVND (reference sequence). The germline V and J ends were trimmed by 5 bases and 7 bases, with 11 bases remaining between them. The CDR3 sequence: CASSLNRPEKLFF. In nucleotides, the CDR3 is TGTGCCAGTAGTTTAAACAGGCCTGAAAAACTGTTTTTT.

This clonotype has a handful of counts. V gene TRBV7-8 combines with J gene TRBJ1-1; no clear D. There are 13 residues in the CDR3. Germline values: CDR1 SGHVS, CDR2 FQNEAQ. V was clipped by 2 bases and J by 3 bases, with 7 bases between them. In nucleotides, the CDR3 is TGTGCCAGCAGCTTAAGGACGGACACTGAAGCTTTCTTT. It specifies CASSLRTDTEAFF.

This clonotype has only a few counts. The rearrangement joins TRBV11-1 to TRBJ2-5; D unresolved. Germline V gene lookup returns CDR1 SGHAT and CDR2 FQDESV (reference sequence). Trimming removed 6 bases from V and 5 bases from J, with 16 bases in between. This CDR3 spans 14 amino acids. The CDR3 nucleotides read TGTGCCAGCAGAGACCCGCTAGAATCCGAGACCCAGTACTTC. Translated: CASRDPLESETQYF.

This clonotype was counted ten times or more. The chain links TRBV7-3 to TRBJ2-1, with TRBD1 identical over 12 bases. Germline V lookup: CDR1 SGHTA, CDR2 FQGTGA. Trimming cost V 1 base and J 10 bases; bases outside gene matches: 5. CDR3 length equals 15 residues. The CDR3 DNA reads as TGTGCCAGCAGCTTAATGGGACAGGGGGCTGGCGAGCAGTTCTTC. As protein: CASSLMGQGAGEQFF.

The genes are TRBV5-1 and TRBJ1-5; 8 nucleotides match TRBD1. V was pared by 5 bases and J by 0 bases, with 4 bases of the junction left unmatched. CDR3 length equals 15 residues. CDR1 SGHRS and CDR2 YFSETQ come from the germline V gene. The CDR3 spells CASRTGTGSNQPQHF. As DNA, the CDR3 is TGCGCCAGCAGGACCGGGACAGGTAGCAATCAGCCCCAGCATTTT.

This chain uses TRBV18 with TRBJ1-2, with 7 positions matching TRBD1. Trimming removed 5 bases from V and 4 bases from J; junction bases left unmatched: 7. Looked up from germline, CDR1 is KGHSH and CDR2 is LQKENI. This CDR3 has 14 amino acids. The CDR3 DNA reads as TGTGCCAGCTCAGCGGGACAGCGGAGCTATGGCTACACCTTC. Its protein is CASSAGQRSYGYTF.